This section outlines one TCR beta chain sequence together with its context. This record belongs to a study of T cell responses to AZD1222 COVID-19 vaccine. Looked up from germline, CDR1 is LGHNT and CDR2 is FRNRAP. Trimming pared 7 bases from V and 4 bases from J, leaving 25 bases between. CDR3 length: 18 amino acids. Assay: immunoSEQ multiplex PCR; the TCRdb copy retains only in-frame clones and omits some. The data hold under 130,000 clones, with more than 75% observed a single time. The material was peripheral blood, obtained on day 0 of AZD1222 vaccination. The sequence came from an adult in good health. This chain joins TRBV12-5 and TRBJ1-4; D is ambiguous. The CDR3 sequence: CASDNPAREGGNNEKLFF. CDR3 DNA: TGTGCTAGTGACAACCCTGCCCGGGAGGGTGGGAATAATGAAAAACTGTTTTTT. The full variable domain, completed using reference TRBV12-5 and TRBJ1-4, is DARVTQTPRHKVTEMGQEVTMRCQPILGHNTVFWYRQTMMQGLELLAYFRNRAPLDDSGMPKDRFSAEMPDATLATLKIQPSEPRDSAVYFCASDNPAREGGNNEKLFFGSGTQLSVL.